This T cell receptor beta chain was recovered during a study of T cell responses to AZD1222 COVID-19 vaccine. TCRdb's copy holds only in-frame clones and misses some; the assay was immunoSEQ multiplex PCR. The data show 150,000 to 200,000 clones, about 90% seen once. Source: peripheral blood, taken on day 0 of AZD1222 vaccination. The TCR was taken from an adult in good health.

The CDR3 loop is CASSSGTSGNRNEQFF. In DNA, the CDR3 is TGTGCCAGCAGTTCCGGGACTAGCGGGAATCGTAATGAGCAGTTCTTC. This chain joins TRBV27 and TRBJ2-1; 13 nucleotides agree with TRBD2. Germline V lookup: CDR1 MNHEY, CDR2 SMNVEV (reference sequence). This CDR3 is 16 amino acids long. V lost 4 bases to trimming and J lost 7 bases; unmatched junction nucleotides: 7.